A single sample gave rise to the 29 T cell receptor beta chains below, sequenced in a study of neurological immune-mediated disorders. From the 5' RACE reads, TCRdb called clonotypes with MiXCR, one entry per CDR3 protein. This sample yields about 35,000 distinct CDR3 sequences, of which about 4.1% are seen a single time; approximately 2.2% belongs to the top ten. The sequenced material came from PBMCs. These receptors originate from a man aged 25 to 40 with multiple sclerosis.

This sequence joins TRBV6-6 and TRBJ2-3, with unresolved D. Germline V CDR1 and CDR2: MNHNY, SVGAGI (reference sequence). V lost 0 bases and J lost 6, with 10 bases in between. The CDR3 is 14 amino acids. CDR3 region: CASSYSNGADTQYF. DNA of the CDR3: TGTGCCAGCAGTTACTCGAACGGCGCGGATACGCAGTATTTT.

There are many counts of this clonotype. J is TRBJ1-3 and V is TRBV30; D is undetermined. CDR3 length: 12 amino acids. Germline V gene lookup returns CDR1 GTSNPN and CDR2 SVGIG (reference sequence). Trimming left V 4 bases short and J 4 bases short, with 8 bases between. The CDR3 nucleotides read TGTGCCTGGAAATTGGAAGGAAACACCATATATTTT. The encoded protein is CAWKLEGNTIYF.

This clonotype was seen many times. This rearrangement joins TRBV10-1 to TRBJ1-1; D is possibly TRBD1 (6 bases). This CDR3 comprises 12 residues. Trimming shortened V by 5 bases and J by 10 bases, and 14 bases separated the two germline ends. The germline V gene encodes CDR1 WNHNN and CDR2 SYGVQD (reference sequence). The CDR3 here is CASSTGGSAAFF. As DNA, the CDR3 is TGCGCCAGCAGTACTGGGGGCTCCGCAGCTTTCTTT.

In this sample, this clonotype turned up a few times. A clone one base away is much larger, so this may be a read error. This sequence joins TRBV20-1 and TRBJ1-2; possible D gene TRBD1, 5 bases. CDR1 and CDR2 (germline): DFQATT, SNEGSKA (reference sequence). The length of the CDR3 is 13 residues. This CDR3 is CSARPDNNYCYTF. The CDR3 nucleotides are TGCAGTGCGAGACCGGACAATAACTATTGCTACACCTTC.

In this sample, this clonotype turned up a few times. The chain joins TRBV7-2 to TRBJ1-6, with 9 bases fitting TRBD1. The V gene end was trimmed by 5 bases and the J gene end by 8 bases; junction bases not matched to a gene: 4. Germline CDR1 reads SGHTA; CDR2 reads FQGNSA. CDR3 length: 14 residues. CDR3 in DNA: TGTGCCAGCAGCCTTTGGACAGGGGATTCACCCCTCCACTTT. Translation: CASSLWTGDSPLHF. Based on the CDR3 plus reference TRBV7-2 and TRBJ1-6, the full variable domain is GAGVSQSPSNKVTEKGKDVELRCDPISGHTALYWYRQSLGQGLEFLIYFQGNSAPDKSGLPSDRFSAERTGGSVSTLTIQRTQQEDSAVYLCASSLWTGDSPLHFGNGTRLTVT.

This clonotype was recorded at least ten times. The V gene is TRBV10-2, the J gene TRBJ2-5; TRBD2 matches at 13 bases. V lost 6 bases, J lost 4 bases, and 5 bases stayed unmatched. This CDR3 contains 15 residues. Germline loops: CDR1 WSHSY, CDR2 SAAADI. The CDR3 here is CASRTSGGSGETQYF. The DNA of the CDR3 is TGCGCCAGCAGGACTAGCGGGGGGTCCGGAGAGACCCAGTACTTC.

The J gene is TRBJ2-5, the V gene TRBV24-1; no reliable D call. This CDR3 comprises 14 residues. Trimming cost V 4 bases and J 5 bases, with 13 bases left between them. The germline CDR1 and CDR2 sequences are KGHDR and SFDVKD. CDR3 coding DNA: TGTGCCACCAGTGACGATCCCTCCGGGGAGACCCAGTACTTC. It codes for CATSDDPSGETQYF.

This clonotype has at least ten counts. This chain links TRBV7-9 with TRBJ1-5, with D possibly being TRBD1 (5 bases). The CDR3 runs to 14 residues. V was clipped by 0 bases and J by 6 bases, with 9 bases between them. Looked up from germline, CDR1 is SEHNR and CDR2 is FQNEAQ (reference sequence). Here the CDR3 DNA reads TGTGCCAGCAGCTTAGCAGGGGAGGGTCAGCCCCAGCATTTT. Translating gives CASSLAGEGQPQHF.

Only a few counts were recorded for this clonotype. Here the CDR3 omits its conserved ending phenylalanine or tryptophan, so a read error is the likely source. The chain has TRBV7-2 and TRBJ1-5; TRBD1 aligns across 9 bases. Losses at the gene ends were 0 bases for V and 6 bases for J; bases not matched to a gene: 6. This CDR3 contains 16 residues. Germline-derived CDR1 and CDR2 are SGHTA and FQGNSA. This chain's CDR3 is CASSLAPQGAGQPQHN. CDR3 nucleotide sequence: TGTGCCAGCAGCTTAGCCCCACAGGGGGCGGGTCAGCCCCAGCATAAT.

Only a few counts were recorded for this clonotype. For the CDR3, the DNA is TGCGCCAGCAGCCAAGACAGGTTGGGGCAGTATTTT. Translating gives CASSQDRLGQYF. This chain connects TRBV5-1 to TRBJ2-3, with D possibly being TRBD1 (6 bases). The germline V and J ends were trimmed by 4 bases and 11 bases, with 14 bases remaining between them. CDR3 size: 12 residues. Germline V gene data show CDR1 as SGHRS and CDR2 as YFSETQ.

Many counts were recorded for this clonotype. The chain employs TRBV20-1 and TRBJ2-5; perhaps D is TRBD1 or TRBD2 (6 bases each). The CDR3 covers 16 residues. The V end was cut by 3 bases, the J end by 5 bases, with 22 bases between. Germline assignment: CDR1 DFQATT and CDR2 SNEGSKA (reference sequence). This CDR3 reads CSASYVRGAFGETQYF. The CDR3 nucleotides read TGCAGTGCTAGTTACGTGAGGGGGGCTTTCGGGGAGACCCAGTACTTC.

Many counts were recorded for this clonotype. The CDR3 sequence: CASSLAPGLGGVEQFF. CDR3 coding DNA: TGTGCCAGCAGTTTAGCGCCGGGACTAGGAGGTGTTGAGCAGTTCTTC. The chain uses TRBV12-3 or TRBV12-4 and TRBJ2-1; 8 nucleotides agree with TRBD2. This CDR3 comprises 16 residues. The trim removed 0 bases at V and 9 bases at J, leaving 10 bases unmatched.

Comment on this clonotype: It may be a read error: a sequence one base away is much more abundant. The chain recombines TRBV20-1 with TRBJ2-3, with D unresolved. The germline V gene has CDR1 DFQATT and CDR2 SNEGSKA (reference sequence). This CDR3 spans 12 amino acids. Trimming stripped 3 bases from V and 3 bases from J, with 7 bases between. CDR3 DNA sequence: TGCAGTGCTAGCACCGGGACAGATACGCAGTATTTT. It encodes CSASTGTDTQYF.

This clonotype was seen at least ten times. The gene calls are TRBV20-1 and TRBJ2-7; maybe TRBD2 (7 bases). Germline CDR1 is DFQATT and CDR2 is SNEGSKA (reference sequence). The CDR3 covers 13 residues. With 2 bases removed from V and 4 bases from J, the gap between germline ends came to 12 bases. CDR3 nucleotide sequence: TGCAGTGCTAGACGGGGGGCCGGATACGAGCAGTACTTC. Protein product: CSARRGAGYEQYF.

Many counts were recorded for this clonotype. This chain joins TRBV12-3 or TRBV12-4 and TRBJ2-5; D gene uncertain. With 6 bases removed from V and 1 base from J, the gap between germline ends came to 9 bases. CDR3 length equals 13 residues. CDR3 protein: CASRPPGQETQYF. The CDR3 DNA is TGTGCCAGCAGGCCGCCGGGCCAAGAGACCCAGTACTTC.

The sample holds many counts of this clonotype. This chain uses TRBV29-1 with TRBJ2-3, with a weak D call TRBD2 (6 bases). The CDR3 is 14 amino acids. CDR1 is SQVTM, CDR2 ANQGSEA, per germline. Trimming took 5 bases from V and 5 from J, leaving 17 bases between them. The CDR3 region has the DNA TGCAGCGTTAGTCCGCGGGGCCGGGAAGATACGCAGTATTTT. It is translated as CSVSPRGREDTQYF.

This clonotype has at least ten counts. This chain links TRBV3-1 with TRBJ2-1; maybe TRBD2 (6 bases). Trimming left V 11 bases short and J 3 bases short, with 14 bases between. Germline V gene data show CDR1 as LGHDT and CDR2 as YNNKEL (reference sequence). The CDR3 length is 13 residues. The CDR3, as DNA: TGTGCCTTCGGGCGGCGGGGCTACAATGAGCAGTTCTTC. It yields the protein CAFGRRGYNEQFF.

About this clonotype itself: Relative to the germline gene, one junction end is altered; a read error may explain this. The chain joins TRBV7-8 to TRBJ1-5, with unresolved D. Germline assignment: CDR1 SGHVS and CDR2 FQNEAQ. This CDR3 is built from 17 residues. In nucleotides, the CDR3 is TGTGCCAGCAGCTTAGCGGAGTCGGTAGATAGCAATCAGCCCCAGAATTTT. It codes for CASSLAESVDSNQPQNF.

The chain combines TRBV7-2 with TRBJ2-2; perhaps TRBD1 as D (5 bases). The germline V gene has CDR1 SGHTA and CDR2 FQGNSA. V was trimmed by 3 bases and J by 6 bases, leaving 8 bases between them. The CDR3 runs to 13 residues. CDR3 bases: TGTGCCAGCAGCTTTGACAGATCCGGGGAGCTGTTTTTT. This codes for CASSFDRSGELFF.

Ten or more counts support this clonotype. This chain connects TRBV7-9 to TRBJ1-1; D gene uncertain. Germline loops: CDR1 SEHNR, CDR2 FQNEAQ (reference sequence). CDR3 length: 12 residues. Trimming shortened V by 5 bases and J by 7 bases, and 11 bases separated the two germline ends. This CDR3 is CASSPVGYEAFF. The CDR3 bases are TGTGCCAGCAGCCCAGTCGGGTATGAAGCTTTCTTT.

This clonotype was observed at least ten times. V and J are TRBV5-5 and TRBJ2-3; 10 positions match TRBD2. This CDR3 spans 15 amino acids. The germline gives CDR1 SGHKS, CDR2 YYEKEE (reference sequence). Unmatched junction bases numbered 2, after V lost 1 base and J lost 3 bases. The CDR3 nucleotides are TGTGCCAGCAGCTTGCTAGCGGGGGAAACAGATACGCAGTATTTT. Translating it yields CASSLLAGETDTQYF.

This clonotype was seen ten or more times. The V and J genes are TRBV6-1 and TRBJ2-1; D gene uncertain. Germline loops: CDR1 MNHNS, CDR2 SASEGT. This CDR3 spans 13 amino acids. V was cut by 6 bases and J by 10 bases, with 16 bases left in between. The CDR3 DNA is TGTGCCAGCAGCGACATCGGTTTTGGGGAGCAGTTCTTC. This encodes CASSDIGFGEQFF.

This clonotype was counted a single time. As the CDR3 is not closed by the conserved phenylalanine or tryptophan, this likely results from a read error. The gene calls are TRBV7-9 and TRBJ1-2, with D hard to call. Germline V gives CDR1 SEHNR, CDR2 FQNEAQ (reference sequence). V shed 5 bases and J shed 4 bases, with 11 bases lying between them. The CDR3 totals 13 residues. The chain's CDR3 is CASSPGGVYGYTN. DNA for the CDR3: TGTGCCAGCAGCCCCGGTGGGGTCTATGGCTACACCAAC.

This clonotype was observed at least ten times. The rearrangement joins TRBV20-1 to TRBJ1-6; weak D call: TRBD1 (5 bases). In germline, CDR1 is DFQATT, CDR2 SNEGSKA (reference sequence). Trimming took 5 bases from V and 17 from J, leaving 22 bases between them. This CDR3 has 13 residues. The CDR3: CSASKPGAEEFHF. In DNA form, the CDR3 reads TGCAGTGCTTCCAAACCTGGGGCGGAGGAATTCCACTTT.

This clonotype showed up many times. The chain recombines TRBV7-3 with TRBJ1-6; no clear D. Germline V lookup: CDR1 SGHTA, CDR2 FQGTGA. The CDR3 runs to 14 residues. V was trimmed by 2 bases and J by 7 bases, leaving 9 bases between them. CDR3 sequence (DNA): TGTGCCAGCAGCTTAGGTGGCGCCAATTCACCCCTCCACTTT. Translated, it gives CASSLGGANSPLHF.

This clonotype was seen repeatedly, ten times or more. J is TRBJ1-1 and V is TRBV7-2; a weak D match, TRBD1 (5 bases). The CDR3 has 17 residues. The V and J ends lost 4 bases and 3 bases respectively, with 21 bases between them. The V gene's germline CDR1 is SGHTA and CDR2 FQGNSA. Here the CDR3 reads CASSSTRWGPVHTEAFF. The CDR3, as DNA: TGTGCCAGCAGCTCTACCCGATGGGGACCGGTGCACACTGAAGCTTTCTTT. Drawing the rest from reference TRBV7-2 and TRBJ1-1, the complete variable domain is GAGVSQSPSNKVTEKGKDVELRCDPISGHTALYWYRQSLGQGLEFLIYFQGNSAPDKSGLPSDRFSAERTGGSVSTLTIQRTQQEDSAVYLCASSSTRWGPVHTEAFFGQGTRLTVV.

There are many counts of this clonotype. The rearrangement joins TRBV7-3 to TRBJ2-2; 8 bases line up with TRBD2. V shed 7 bases, J shed 1 base, and the junction held 8 bases outside the gene matches. Germline V lookup: CDR1 SGHTA, CDR2 FQGTGA. The CDR3 has 16 amino acids. CDR3 DNA sequence: TGTGCCAGCACCGCAACCGGGACTAGGAACACCGGGGAGCTGTTTTTT. The encoded protein is CASTATGTRNTGELFF.

There are many counts of this clonotype. The chain carries TRBV7-2 and TRBJ2-1; D gene uncertain. V lost 0 bases, J lost 7 bases, and 10 bases lay in between. Germline V lookup: CDR1 SGHTA, CDR2 FQGNSA. The CDR3 runs 14 residues. The DNA for the CDR3 is TGTGCCAGCAGCTTAGCGCGTAGCCCAAATGAGCAGTTCTTC. This translates into CASSLARSPNEQFF.

This clonotype appeared many times. DNA for the CDR3: TGTGCCAGCAGCTTCTCTGGAAACACCATATATTTT. As protein: CASSFSGNTIYF. This chain uses TRBV7-6 with TRBJ1-3; D unclear. The CDR3 spans 12 residues. V was clipped by 3 bases and J by 0 bases, with 0 bases between them. In germline, CDR1 is SGHVS, CDR2 FNYEAQ.